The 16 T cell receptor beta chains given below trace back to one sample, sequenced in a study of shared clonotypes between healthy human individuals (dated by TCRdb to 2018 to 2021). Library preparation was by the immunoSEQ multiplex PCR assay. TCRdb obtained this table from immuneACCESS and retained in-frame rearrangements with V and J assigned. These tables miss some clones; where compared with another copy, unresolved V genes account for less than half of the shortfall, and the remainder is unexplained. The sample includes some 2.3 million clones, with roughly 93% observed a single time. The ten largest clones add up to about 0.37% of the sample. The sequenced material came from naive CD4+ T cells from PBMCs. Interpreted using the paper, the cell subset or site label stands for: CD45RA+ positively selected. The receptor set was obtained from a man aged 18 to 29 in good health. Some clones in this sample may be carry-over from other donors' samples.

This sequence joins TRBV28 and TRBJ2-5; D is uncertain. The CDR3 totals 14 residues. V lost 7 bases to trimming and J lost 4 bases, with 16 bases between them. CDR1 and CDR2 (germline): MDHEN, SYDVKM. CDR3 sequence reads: CASTDDRTRETQYF. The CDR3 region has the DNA TGTGCCAGCACCGACGATCGGACGAGAGAGACCCAGTACTTC.

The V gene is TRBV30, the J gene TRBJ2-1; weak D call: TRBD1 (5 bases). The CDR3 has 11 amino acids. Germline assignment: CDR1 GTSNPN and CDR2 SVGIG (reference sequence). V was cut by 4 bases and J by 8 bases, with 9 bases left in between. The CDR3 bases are TGTGCCTGGACCAGGGTGGATGAGCAGTTCTTC. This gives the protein CAWTRVDEQFF.

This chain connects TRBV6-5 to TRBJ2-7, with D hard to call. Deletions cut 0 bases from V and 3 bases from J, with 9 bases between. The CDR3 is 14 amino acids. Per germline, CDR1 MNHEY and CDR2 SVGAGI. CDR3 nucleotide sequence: TGTGCCAGCAGTTACTCCGCCCGCTACTACGAGCAGTACTTC. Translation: CASSYSARYYEQYF.

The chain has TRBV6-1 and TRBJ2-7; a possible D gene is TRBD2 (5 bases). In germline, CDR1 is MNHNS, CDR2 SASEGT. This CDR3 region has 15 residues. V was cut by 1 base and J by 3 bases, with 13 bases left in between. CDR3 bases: TGTGCCAGCAGTGAAGTGGGTCGAGGGAACTACGAGCAGTACTTC. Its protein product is CASSEVGRGNYEQYF.

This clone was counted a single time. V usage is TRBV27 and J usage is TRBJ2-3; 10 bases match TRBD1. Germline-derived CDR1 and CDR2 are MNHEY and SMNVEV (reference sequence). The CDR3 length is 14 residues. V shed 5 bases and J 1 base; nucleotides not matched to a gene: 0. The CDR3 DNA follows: TGTGCCAGCAGTGGGACAGGGGGCACAGATACGCAGTATTTT. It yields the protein CASSGTGGTDTQYF.

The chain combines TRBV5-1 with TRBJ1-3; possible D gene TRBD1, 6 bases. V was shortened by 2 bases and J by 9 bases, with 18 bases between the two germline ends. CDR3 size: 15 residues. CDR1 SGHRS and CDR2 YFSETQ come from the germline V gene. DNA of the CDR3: TGCGCCAGCAGCTTTGGGACAAATCTTGGGGGCACCATATATTTT. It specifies CASSFGTNLGGTIYF. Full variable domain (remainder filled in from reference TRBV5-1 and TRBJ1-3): KAGVTQTPRYLIKTRGQQVTLSCSPISGHRSVSWYQQTPGQGLQFLFEYFSETQRNKGNFPGRFSGRQFSNSRSEMNVSTLELGDSALYLCASSFGTNLGGTIYFGEGSWLTVV.

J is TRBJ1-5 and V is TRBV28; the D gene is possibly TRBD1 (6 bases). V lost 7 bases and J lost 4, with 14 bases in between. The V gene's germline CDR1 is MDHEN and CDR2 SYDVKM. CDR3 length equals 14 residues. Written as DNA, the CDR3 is TGTGCCAGCACCAAAGGGGGAGGGAATCAGCCCCAGCATTTT. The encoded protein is CASTKGGGNQPQHF.

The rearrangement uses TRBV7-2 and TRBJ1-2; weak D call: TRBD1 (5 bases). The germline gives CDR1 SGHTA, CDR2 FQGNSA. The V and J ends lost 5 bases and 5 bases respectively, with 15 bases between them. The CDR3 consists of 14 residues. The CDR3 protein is CASSQRGVRYGYTF. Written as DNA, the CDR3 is TGTGCCAGCAGCCAAAGGGGTGTTCGGTATGGCTACACCTTC.

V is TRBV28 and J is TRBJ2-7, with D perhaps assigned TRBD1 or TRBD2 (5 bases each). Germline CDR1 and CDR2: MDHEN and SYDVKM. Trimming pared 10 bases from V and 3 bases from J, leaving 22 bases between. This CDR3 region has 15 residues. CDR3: CAIQTPGPGYYEQYF. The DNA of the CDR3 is TGTGCCATCCAGACCCCGGGACCAGGTTACTACGAGCAGTACTTC.

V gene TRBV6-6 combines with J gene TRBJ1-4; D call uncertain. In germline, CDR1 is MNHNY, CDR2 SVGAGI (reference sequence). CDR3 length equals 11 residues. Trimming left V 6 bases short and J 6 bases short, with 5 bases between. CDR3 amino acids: CASRNYEKLFF. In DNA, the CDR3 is TGTGCCAGCAGAAATTATGAAAAACTGTTTTTT.

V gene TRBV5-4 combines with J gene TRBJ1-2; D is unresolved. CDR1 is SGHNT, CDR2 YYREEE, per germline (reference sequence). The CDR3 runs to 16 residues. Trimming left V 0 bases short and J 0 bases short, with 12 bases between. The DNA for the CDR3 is TGTGCCAGCAGCTTGGCCGGAGGGTTTACTAACTATGGCTACACCTTC. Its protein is CASSLAGGFTNYGYTF.

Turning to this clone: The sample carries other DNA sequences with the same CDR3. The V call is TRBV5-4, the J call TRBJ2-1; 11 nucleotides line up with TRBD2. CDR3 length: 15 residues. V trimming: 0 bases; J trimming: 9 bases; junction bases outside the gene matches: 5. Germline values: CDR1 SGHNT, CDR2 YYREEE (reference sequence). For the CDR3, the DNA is TGTGCCAGCAGCTTGGGTAGCGGGAGGGCGGGTGAGCAGTTCTTC. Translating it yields CASSLGSGRAGEQFF.

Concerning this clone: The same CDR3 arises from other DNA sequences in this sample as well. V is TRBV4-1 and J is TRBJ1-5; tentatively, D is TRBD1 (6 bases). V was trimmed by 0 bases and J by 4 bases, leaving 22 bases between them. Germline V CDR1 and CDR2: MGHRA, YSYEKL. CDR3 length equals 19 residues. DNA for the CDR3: TGCGCCAGCAGCCAAGATTTCCCCCCCGGACAGAGGATTAATCAGCCCCAGCATTTT. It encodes CASSQDFPPGQRINQPQHF.

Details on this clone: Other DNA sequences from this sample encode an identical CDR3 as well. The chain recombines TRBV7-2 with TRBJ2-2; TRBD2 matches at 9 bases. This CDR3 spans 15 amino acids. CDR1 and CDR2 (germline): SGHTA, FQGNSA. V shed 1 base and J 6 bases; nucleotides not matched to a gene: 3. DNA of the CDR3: TGTGCCAGCAGCTTAGTGTTAGCGGGAGCCGGGGAGCTGTTTTTT. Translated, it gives CASSLVLAGAGELFF.

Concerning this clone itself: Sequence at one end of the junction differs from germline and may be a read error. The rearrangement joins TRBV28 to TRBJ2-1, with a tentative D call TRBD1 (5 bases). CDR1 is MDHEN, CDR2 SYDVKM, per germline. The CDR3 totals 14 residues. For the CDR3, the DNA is TGTGCCAGCAGTTTAGGCAGGGTGAGCAATAAGCAGTTCTTC. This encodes CASSLGRVSNKQFF.

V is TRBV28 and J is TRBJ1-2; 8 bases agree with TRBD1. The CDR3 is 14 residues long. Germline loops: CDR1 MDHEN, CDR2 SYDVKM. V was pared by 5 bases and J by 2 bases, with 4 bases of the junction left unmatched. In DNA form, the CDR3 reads TGTGCCAGCAGTGTTGACAGGGGCAACTATGGCTACACCTTC. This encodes CASSVDRGNYGYTF.